The 13 T cell receptor beta chains listed next were all sequenced from one sample in a study of neoadjuvant anti-PD-1 for oral cavity cancer. Time point here: after neoadjuvant nivolumab, at surgical resection. Using immunoSEQ multiplex PCR, the repertoire was profiled, and TCRdb retains in-frame clones only, with some absent. The repertoire holds 15,000 or so clones, with around three quarters as singletons. The sequencing used PBMCs, collected after nivolumab (anti-PD-1) treatment. These receptors were collected from a person between 40 and 85 years old with oral cavity squamous cell carcinoma.

The chain employs TRBV2 and TRBJ2-1; weak D call: TRBD1 (6 bases). The CDR3 covers 15 residues. CDR1 SNHLY and CDR2 FYNNEI come from the germline V gene. V was cut by 6 bases and J by 6 bases, with 18 bases left in between. CDR3 bases: TGTGCCAGCAGAGGATTGGGGGCTGTAGGCAATGAGCAGTTCTTC. Translation gives CASRGLGAVGNEQFF.

The CDR3 reads CASSYGSVGYTF. DNA of the CDR3: TGTGCCAGCAGTTACGGATCGGTTGGCTACACCTTC. The rearrangement uses TRBV6-5 and TRBJ1-2, with D hard to call. Germline V gives CDR1 MNHEY, CDR2 SVGAGI. The CDR3 is 12 amino acids. The V and J ends lost 2 bases and 7 bases respectively, with 8 bases between them.

This clone has only one observation. The chain employs TRBV6-5 and TRBJ2-1, with D uncertain. With 2 bases removed from V and 7 bases from J, the gap between germline ends came to 9 bases. CDR3 length: 13 residues. Germline CDR1 reads MNHEY; CDR2 reads SVGAGI. DNA for the CDR3: TGTGCCAGCAGTTACGAAATCGGGAATGAGCAGTTCTTC. Encoded protein: CASSYEIGNEQFF.

This chain joins TRBV4-1 and TRBJ1-2, with unresolved D. Trimming pared 3 bases from V and 8 bases from J, leaving 13 bases between. CDR1 and CDR2 from the germline V gene are MGHRA and YSYEKL. The CDR3 sequence is 13 residues long. CDR3 in DNA: TGCGCCAGCAGCCAGTATAGAATCGGCGGCTACACCTTC. Its protein is CASSQYRIGGYTF.

This chain connects TRBV5-1 to TRBJ1-1, with D possibly being TRBD1 (5 bases). This CDR3 comprises 15 residues. Germline V gives CDR1 SGHRS, CDR2 YFSETQ. V lost 4 bases, J lost 4 bases, and 17 bases lay in between. The CDR3 region is CASSKMGRPGTEAFF. CDR3 bases: TGCGCCAGCAGCAAAATGGGACGACCTGGCACTGAAGCTTTCTTT. Combining the CDR3 with reference TRBV5-1 and TRBJ1-1 gives the whole variable domain KAGVTQTPRYLIKTRGQQVTLSCSPISGHRSVSWYQQTPGQGLQFLFEYFSETQRNKGNFPGRFSGRQFSNSRSEMNVSTLELGDSALYLCASSKMGRPGTEAFFGQGTRLTVV.

The chain links TRBV6-4 to TRBJ2-3; 7 bases align to TRBD2. The CDR3 consists of 15 residues. Germline values: CDR1 MRHNA, CDR2 SNTAGT. J lost 0 bases, V lost 2 bases, and 2 bases had no gene match. The CDR3 spells CASSDGSGSTDTQYF. Here the CDR3 DNA reads TGTGCCAGCAGTGACGGTAGCGGGAGCACAGATACGCAGTATTTT.

The chain links TRBV7-9 to TRBJ2-5; D unclear. CDR3 length: 14 residues. Germline-derived CDR1 and CDR2 are SEHNR and FQNEAQ (reference sequence). V was clipped by 2 bases and J by 2 bases, with 9 bases between them. The CDR3 DNA follows: TGTGCCAGCAGCTTAAACTGGGCGCAAGAGACCCAGTACTTC. This sequence encodes CASSLNWAQETQYF.

The chain carries TRBV7-9 and TRBJ1-1; TRBD1 is a possible D gene (5 bases). Per germline, CDR1 SEHNR and CDR2 FQNEAQ (reference sequence). This CDR3 comprises 14 residues. CDR3 DNA: TGTGTTAGTGGGGCCTCCTTGGGGTACACTGAAGCTTTCTTT. Amino acid sequence: CVSGASLGYTEAFF.

The genes are TRBV12-5 and TRBJ2-7; possible D gene TRBD1, 5 bases. CDR3 length: 13 amino acids. Germline CDR1 reads LGHNT; CDR2 reads FRNRAP. V gave up 2 bases and J gave up 2 bases, with 7 bases separating them. CDR3 protein: CASGLNRPYEQYF. CDR3 bases: TGTGCTAGTGGTTTGAACAGGCCCTACGAGCAGTACTTC.

The chain recombines TRBV30 with TRBJ2-5; D possibly uses TRBD1 or TRBD2 (5 bases each). V was clipped by 2 bases and J by 4 bases, with 8 bases between them. This CDR3 has 12 residues. Germline CDR1 is GTSNPN and CDR2 is SVGIG (reference sequence). CDR3 in DNA: TGTGCCTGGAGTCGGGACCGAGAGACCCAGTACTTC. It translates to CAWSRDRETQYF. Looking up the rest from reference TRBV30 and TRBJ2-5 gives the full variable domain: SQTIHQWPATLVQPVGSPLSLECTVEGTSNPNLYWYRQAAGRGLQLLFYSVGIGQISSEVPQNLSASRPQDRQFILSSKKLLLSDSGFYLCAWSRDRETQYFGPGTRLLVL.

The CDR3, as DNA: TGTGCCAGCAGCACAACTAGCTTGGCTGGGGAGCTGTTTTTT. As protein: CASSTTSLAGELFF. V is TRBV11-3 and J is TRBJ2-2; TRBD2 is a possible D gene (6 bases). V lost 5 bases and J lost 8, with 15 bases in between. Germline-derived CDR1 and CDR2 are SGHNT and YENEEA. The CDR3 has 14 amino acids.

The chain combines TRBV11-2 with TRBJ1-2; D unresolved. This CDR3 is 11 amino acids long. CDR1 and CDR2 from the germline V gene are SGHAT and FQNNGV. Deletions cut 3 bases from V and 2 bases from J, with 1 base between. CDR3: CASSFNYGYTF. CDR3 coding DNA: TGTGCCAGCAGCTTCAACTATGGCTACACCTTC.

This rearrangement joins TRBV30 to TRBJ1-4, with D hard to call. Trimming shortened V by 5 bases and J by 0 bases, and 10 bases separated the two germline ends. The CDR3 extends over 14 amino acids. Germline assignment: CDR1 GTSNPN and CDR2 SVGIG (reference sequence). The DNA of the CDR3 is TGTGCCTGGGCCCAAGAACCAACTAATGAAAAACTGTTTTTT. This encodes CAWAQEPTNEKLFF.